This TCR beta chain was obtained from a study of T cells in Graves' hyperthyroidism and ophthalmopathy. The investigators amplified TCR beta CDR3 regions from RNA transcripts. The TCR CDR3 first-round RT-PCR relied on the HTBI primer set. One entry per CDR3 protein, called by TCRdb with MiXCR from the multiplex PCR reads. The sample contains about 760,000 distinct CDR3 sequences, approximately 40% of which appear only once. V was clipped by 6 bases and J by 3 bases, with 11 bases between them. The CDR3 length is 13 residues. This clonotype was detected ten times or more. The study enrolled patients aged 18 to 65 with newly diagnosed hyperthyroidism of under 2 months' duration. Clinical symptoms, serum thyroxine, TRAb, thyroid ultrasound and orbital computed tomography established diagnosis. Fresh peripheral blood, under 13 ml, was the source of the PBMCs.

Material for sequencing was blood. V and J are TRBV12-3 or TRBV12-4 and TRBJ1-1; no definite D call. The clonotype originates from a middle-aged woman with Graves' hyperthyroidism. CDR3 nucleotide sequence: TGTGCCAGCAGCTTTGGTGGGTACACTGAAGCTTTCTTT. Its translation is CASSFGGYTEAFF.